Following are 2 T cell receptor beta chains from one sample sequenced in a study of cytomegalovirus exposure and HLA in healthy donors. PCR amplification relied on 60 Vbeta primers (plus 13 Jbeta primers). Measured with immunoSEQ multiplex PCR; TCRdb has only the in-frame clones, and not every one. Here the sample spans some 71,000 clones, 76% being singletons. Sequenced material: PBMCs. All receptors come from a man between 18 and 29 years old in good health and CMV-seronegative.

This clone was picked up one time. The rearrangement uses TRBV28 and TRBJ1-2; 12 nucleotides align to TRBD1. This CDR3 comprises 16 residues. Per germline, CDR1 MDHEN and CDR2 SYDVKM. J was trimmed by 7 bases and V by 3 bases; bases with no gene match: 9. The CDR3 DNA follows: TGTGCCAGCAGTTTGGTGGGACAGGGGGCGCGTAGTGGCTACACCTTC. It encodes CASSLVGQGARSGYTF.

The genes are TRBV5-1 and TRBJ2-7; no clear D. Germline CDR1 and CDR2: SGHRS and YFSETQ. The CDR3 extends over 14 amino acids. The V gene lost 3 bases and the J gene lost 0 bases, with 10 bases spanning the gap. CDR3 sequence reads: CASSSRGNSYEQYF. The CDR3 DNA is TGCGCCAGCAGCTCTCGCGGCAACTCCTACGAGCAGTACTTC.